The clone carrying this T cell receptor (beta chain) is medium-sized (0.01 to 0.1%) by share. The antigen is not known. This sample stems from a study of spatial heterogeneity in lung cancer. Time point specified: sample taken at primary tumor resection. Findings and caveats of the study: The authors estimated that approximately 7% of tumor T cells were covered for alpha chains and about 13% for beta chains. Within tumors, counts of expanded alpha and beta TCRs tracked tumor mutation counts.

Every TCR cDNA molecule carried a tag that served as a unique molecular identifier. TCRdb used MiXCR to reprocess the 5' RACE reads, holding one entry per CDR3 protein. The table shows roughly 5,000 distinct CDR3 sequences, with roughly a third occurring only once. The V end lost 3 bases, the J end lost 6 bases, and 10 bases lay between the germline ends. CDR3 size: 13 residues. In germline, CDR1 is SGHRS, CDR2 YFSETQ. The chain uses TRBV5-1 and TRBJ2-1; either TRBD1 or TRBD2 may supply D (5 bases each). Source: lung tumor tissue, taken at surgery. The source is a male donor with early-stage non-small cell lung cancer. CDR3 sequence: CASSSEGSNEQFF. DNA for the CDR3: TGCGCCAGCAGCTCCGAGGGGAGCAATGAGCAGTTCTTC.